Described below is a single T cell receptor beta chain sequence and its context. Alongside a J-beta primer mix, a sample-barcoded 5' primer served in a second PCR lasting about 7 to 11 cycles. Using its own MiXCR run on the 5' RACE reads, TCRdb lists one record per CDR3 protein. This sample has around 500,000 distinct CDR3 sequences, with about a quarter found just once. The data derive from a study of blood T cells in healthy people across ages. The germline gives CDR1 LNHNV, CDR2 YYDKDF (reference sequence). The CDR3 contains 16 residues. This sample was shared with a second study, whose subject was T cells of mothers and their children. That report adds: A primer called M1S, used in the second PCR, added sample barcodes and 2-4 random nucleotides.

This receptor was taken from a boy aged 2 to 10 in good health. J is TRBJ2-5 and V is TRBV15; the D gene is possibly TRBD1 (6 bases). The J call is uncertain, as TRBJ2-7 better fits the DNA end. The sample was blood. The CDR3 spells CATSGAVAGESYEQYF. CDR3 DNA sequence: TGTGCCACCAGCGGCGCAGTGGCAGGGGAAAGCTACGAGCAGTACTTC.